The subject of this entry is one TCR beta chain. Germline V gene lookup returns CDR1 MNHEY and CDR2 SMNVEV (reference sequence). CDR3 length: 16 amino acids. Losses at the gene ends were 5 bases for V and 5 bases for J; bases not matched to a gene: 13. In the study's own analysis: Reference gene primer amplification in the assay estimated nucleated cell counts. The method was immunoSEQ multiplex PCR; TCRdb's version includes in-frame clones alone and lacks a portion of them. The V and J calls and the clone size are those of that table, but D and trimming were determined from the DNA. The repertoire holds about 240,000 clones, approximately 78% seen once, with roughly 12% in the top ten. This sample was taken from a study of blood T cell repertoires in COVID-19. Across the whole study: COVID-19 samples collected from the United States, Italy and Spain covered acute and convalescent phases.

The source is a woman in her fifties or sixties with active or convalescent COVID-19. V is TRBV27 and J is TRBJ2-3; 7 positions match TRBD2. Sequencing was done on a sample of peripheral blood. CDR3 coding DNA: TGTGCCAGCAGTATTACTAGCGAAACTAGAGGAGATACGCAGTATTTT. This sequence encodes CASSITSETRGDTQYF.